This TCR beta chain was sequenced for a study of technical replicates of blood from a handful of donors. The table came from immunoSEQ multiplex PCR; TCRdb's copy has only in-frame clones and leaves some out. The sample lists about 82,000 clones, roughly 95% occurring once. Trimming took 0 bases from V and 0 from J; bases not matched to a gene: 4. CDR1 PRHDT and CDR2 FYEKMQ come from the germline V gene (reference sequence). This CDR3 has 16 residues. The receptor's source is a human donor in good health. Sample: T cells isolated from PBMCs. The chain employs TRBV13 and TRBJ2-5; 7 bases are a match to TRBD1. The DNA for the CDR3 is TGTGCCAGCAGCTTAGGGGAAGGGGGCTACCAAGAGACCCAGTACTTC. This encodes CASSLGEGGYQETQYF.